The T cell receptor beta chain under discussion was sequenced for a study of beta chain features in type 1 diabetes. General study points: Moderately but significantly shorter TCRB CDR3s were found in Type 1 diabetes patients in all four CD4+ subsets.

Since all of the isolated RNA was reverse transcribed, expressed TCRB transcripts were what got sequenced. TCRdb keeps only in-frame clones here, not all; method: immunoSEQ multiplex PCR. The sample carries approximately 120,000 clones, 15% to 20% recorded once. This clone was seen ten or more times. The antigen is undetermined. Trimming removed 5 bases from V and 2 bases from J, with 7 bases in between. CDR1 GTSNPN and CDR2 SVGIG come from the germline V gene (reference sequence). This CDR3 spans 11 amino acids. This rearrangement joins TRBV30 to TRBJ2-7, with D perhaps TRBD2 (5 bases). This TCR came from a man aged 18 to 30 with type 1 diabetes. The sample taken for sequencing was central memory CD4+ T cells from blood. CDR3 nucleotide sequence: TGTGCCTGGGCGGGTCCCTACGAGCAGTACTTC. This sequence encodes CAWAGPYEQYF.